This record looks at one T cell receptor (beta chain) sequence and its context. This specimen belongs to a study of control samples from healthy donors and cancer patients. Clones were sequenced by immunoSEQ multiplex PCR, and TCRdb holds only the in-frame ones, with some missing. Here the sample spans a few hundred thousand clones, 75% to 95% being singletons. V was cut by 3 bases and J by 4 bases, with 17 bases left in between. The CDR3 totals 16 residues. Germline CDR1 is MDHEN and CDR2 is SYDVKM. The V call is TRBV28, the J call TRBJ2-3; D may be TRBD1 (6 bases). The sequence was collected from a man aged 40-55 years with head and neck cancer. The sequenced sample consisted of PBMCs. The CDR3 DNA is TGTGCCAGCAGTTTCGAAGGCAGGGGAATCCCAGATACGCAGTATTTT. This encodes CASSFEGRGIPDTQYF.